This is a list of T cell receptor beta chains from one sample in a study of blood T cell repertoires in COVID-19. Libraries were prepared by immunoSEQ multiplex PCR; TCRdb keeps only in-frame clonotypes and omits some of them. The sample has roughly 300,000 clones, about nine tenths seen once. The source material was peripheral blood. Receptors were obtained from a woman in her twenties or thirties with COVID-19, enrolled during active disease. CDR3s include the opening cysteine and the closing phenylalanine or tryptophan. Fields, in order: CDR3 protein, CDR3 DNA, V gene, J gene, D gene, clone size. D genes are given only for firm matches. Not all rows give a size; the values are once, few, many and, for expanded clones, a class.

CDR3 protein: CASRTGLDGYTF
CDR3 DNA: TGTGCCAGTAGGACAGGGCTGGATGGCTACACCTTC
V gene: TRBV19
J gene: TRBJ1-2
D gene: TRBD1
clone size: -

CDR3 protein: CASRGDRGPSYEQYF
CDR3 DNA: TGCGCCAGCAGAGGGGACAGGGGCCCTTCCTACGAGCAGTACTTC
V gene: TRBV5-1
J gene: TRBJ2-7
D gene: TRBD1
clone size: -

CDR3 protein: CASSSPTSISGANVLTF
CDR3 DNA: TGTGCCAGCAGCTCCCCCACAAGTATCTCTGGGGCCAACGTCCTGACTTTC
V gene: TRBV11-2
J gene: TRBJ2-6
D gene: -
clone size: -

CDR3 protein: CASSLGRSAGNTIYF
CDR3 DNA: TGTGCCAGCAGCTTAGGGCGGTCTGCAGGAAACACCATATATTTT
V gene: TRBV7-8
J gene: TRBJ1-3
D gene: -
clone size: once

CDR3 protein: CASSPRGETQYF
CDR3 DNA: TGCGCCAGCAGCCCCCGGGGGGAGACCCAGTACTTC
V gene: TRBV4-1
J gene: TRBJ2-5
D gene: -
clone size: -

CDR3 protein: CASKRDSSRNTEAFF
CDR3 DNA: TGTGCCAGCAAAAGGGACAGCTCTAGGAACACTGAAGCTTTCTTT
V gene: TRBV6-5
J gene: TRBJ1-1
D gene: TRBD1
clone size: -

CDR3 protein: CASSRFGQRETQYF
CDR3 DNA: TGTGCCAGCAGCCGATTCGGACAGCGGGAGACCCAGTACTTC
V gene: TRBV3-1/TRBV3-2
J gene: TRBJ2-5
D gene: -
clone size: -

CDR3 protein: CASSLGANVLTF
CDR3 DNA: TGTGCCAGCTCCCTCGGGGCCAACGTCCTGACTTTC
V gene: TRBV18
J gene: TRBJ2-6
D gene: -
clone size: -

CDR3 protein: CASSVGLGNQPQHF
CDR3 DNA: TGTGCCAGCAGCGTAGGACTTGGGAATCAGCCCCAGCATTTT
V gene: TRBV9
J gene: TRBJ1-5
D gene: -
clone size: -

CDR3 protein: CASSLGQWDIQYF
CDR3 DNA: TGTGCCAGCAGCTTAGGACAATGGGACATTCAGTACTTC
V gene: TRBV7-9
J gene: TRBJ2-4
D gene: -
clone size: -

CDR3 protein: CATKRYGYTF
CDR3 DNA: TGTGCCACCAAGAGATATGGCTACACCTTC
V gene: TRBV6-5
J gene: TRBJ1-2
D gene: -
clone size: -

CDR3 protein: CASSKARNQNYGYTF
CDR3 DNA: TGTGCCAGCAGCAAAGCGCGGAATCAAAACTATGGCTACACCTTC
V gene: TRBV21-1
J gene: TRBJ1-2
D gene: -
clone size: -

CDR3 protein: CASSQHRLNTEAFF
CDR3 DNA: TGTGCCAGCAGTCAACACAGGCTGAACACTGAAGCTTTCTTT
V gene: TRBV28
J gene: TRBJ1-1
D gene: -
clone size: -

CDR3 protein: CASSQTGGRSTEAFF
CDR3 DNA: TGTGCCAGCAGCCAGACAGGGGGCAGGAGCACTGAAGCTTTCTTT
V gene: TRBV14
J gene: TRBJ1-1
D gene: TRBD1
clone size: -

CDR3 protein: CATSSLKGEGETQYF
CDR3 DNA: TGTGCCACCAGCAGCCTCAAAGGGGAGGGAGAGACCCAGTACTTC
V gene: TRBV15
J gene: TRBJ2-5
D gene: TRBD2
clone size: -

CDR3 protein: CASSRPDSGASEQFF
CDR3 DNA: TGTGCCAGCAGCCGTCCGGACAGTGGGGCTTCAGAGCAGTTCTTC
V gene: TRBV7-9
J gene: TRBJ2-1
D gene: -
clone size: -

CDR3 protein: CASSLDGGAGGYTF
CDR3 DNA: TGTGCCAGCAGCTTGGATGGGGGGGCCGGTGGCTACACCTTC
V gene: TRBV5-5
J gene: TRBJ1-2
D gene: -
clone size: -

CDR3 protein: CASSLFTSGGNEQFF
CDR3 DNA: TGCGCCAGCAGCTTGTTTACTAGCGGGGGCAATGAGCAGTTCTTC
V gene: TRBV5-1
J gene: TRBJ2-1
D gene: TRBD2
clone size: few

CDR3 protein: CASGSLGAGGHEQYF
CDR3 DNA: TGTGCTAGTGGTTCTCTCGGGGCAGGGGGCCACGAGCAGTACTTC
V gene: TRBV12-5
J gene: TRBJ2-7
D gene: TRBD1
clone size: many

CDR3 protein: CASSPLLGTGVSGEQYF
CDR3 DNA: TGTGCCAGTAGTCCTCTTCTCGGGACAGGGGTATCTGGCGAGCAGTACTTC
V gene: TRBV19
J gene: TRBJ2-7
D gene: TRBD1
clone size: once

CDR3 protein: CASSDPRQGIGDEQYF
CDR3 DNA: TGCGCCAGCAGTGACCCAAGACAGGGGATAGGGGACGAGCAGTACTTC
V gene: TRBV10-1
J gene: TRBJ2-7
D gene: TRBD1
clone size: -

CDR3 protein: CASSRAGATIYNEQFF
CDR3 DNA: TGTGCCAGCAGCCGCGCGGGGGCCACGATTTACAATGAGCAGTTCTTC
V gene: TRBV3-1/TRBV3-2
J gene: TRBJ2-1
D gene: -
clone size: -

CDR3 protein: CAAQGVHGELFF
CDR3 DNA: TGTGCCGCTCAGGGGGTTCACGGGGAGCTGTTTTTT
V gene: TRBV3-1/TRBV3-2
J gene: TRBJ2-2
D gene: TRBD1
clone size: -

CDR3 protein: CATWDGQGVEQYF
CDR3 DNA: TGTGCCACCTGGGACGGACAGGGCGTCGAGCAGTACTTC
V gene: TRBV6-5
J gene: TRBJ2-7
D gene: TRBD1
clone size: once

CDR3 protein: CASSLGAQPQHF
CDR3 DNA: TGTGCCAGCAGCTTAGGGGCTCAGCCCCAGCATTTT
V gene: TRBV7-9
J gene: TRBJ1-5
D gene: -
clone size: -

CDR3 protein: CASFDRATYEQYF
CDR3 DNA: TGTGCCAGTTTTGACAGGGCGACCTACGAGCAGTACTTC
V gene: TRBV19
J gene: TRBJ2-7
D gene: TRBD1
clone size: -

CDR3 protein: CSASRTSGEQFF
CDR3 DNA: TGCAGTGCTAGTAGGACTAGCGGGGAGCAGTTCTTC
V gene: TRBV20-1
J gene: TRBJ2-1
D gene: TRBD2
clone size: -

CDR3 protein: CATREQGNTIYF
CDR3 DNA: TGTGCCACAAGGGAGCAAGGAAACACCATATATTTT
V gene: TRBV15
J gene: TRBJ1-3
D gene: -
clone size: -

CDR3 protein: CASSDPRDISYEQYF
CDR3 DNA: TGTGCCAGCAGTGACCCCCGGGACATCTCCTACGAGCAGTACTTC
V gene: TRBV25-1
J gene: TRBJ2-7
D gene: -
clone size: -

CDR3 protein: CASSQSGGAYNEQFF
CDR3 DNA: TGTGCCAGCTCACAAAGCGGGGGGGCTTACAATGAGCAGTTCTTC
V gene: TRBV18
J gene: TRBJ2-1
D gene: TRBD2
clone size: -

CDR3 protein: CASSFRQGNSPLHF
CDR3 DNA: TGTGCCAGCAGTTTTCGGCAGGGGAATTCACCCCTCCACTTT
V gene: TRBV28
J gene: TRBJ1-6
D gene: -
clone size: once

CDR3 protein: CASSRLGWDKSSYEQYF
CDR3 DNA: TGTGCCAGCAGCCGCTTAGGCTGGGACAAGAGCTCCTACGAGCAGTACTTC
V gene: TRBV7-2
J gene: TRBJ2-7
D gene: -
clone size: -

CDR3 protein: CASSSLDRGVYGYTF
CDR3 DNA: TGTGCCAGCAGTTCCCTCGACAGGGGGGTCTATGGCTACACCTTC
V gene: TRBV6-5
J gene: TRBJ1-2
D gene: TRBD1
clone size: -

CDR3 protein: CASIGGQGVSGNTIYF
CDR3 DNA: TGTGCCAGCATAGGGGGACAGGGAGTCTCTGGAAACACCATATATTTT
V gene: TRBV27
J gene: TRBJ1-3
D gene: TRBD1
clone size: once

CDR3 protein: CAILRAGGGNSPLHF
CDR3 DNA: TGTGCCATCCTGAGAGCGGGGGGTGGGAATTCACCCCTCCACTTT
V gene: TRBV6-5
J gene: TRBJ1-6
D gene: -
clone size: -

CDR3 protein: CASSYGKNIQYF
CDR3 DNA: TGTGCCAGCAGCTACGGTAAAAACATTCAGTACTTC
V gene: TRBV7-8
J gene: TRBJ2-4
D gene: -
clone size: -

CDR3 protein: CASSEGQGNSPLHF
CDR3 DNA: TGTGCCAGCAGTGAGGGACAGGGGAATTCACCCCTCCACTTT
V gene: TRBV6-4
J gene: TRBJ1-6
D gene: TRBD1
clone size: few

CDR3 protein: CASVRLAGVLETQYF
CDR3 DNA: TGTGCCAGCGTACGACTAGCGGGGGTTTTGGAGACCCAGTACTTC
V gene: TRBV2
J gene: TRBJ2-5
D gene: TRBD2
clone size: -

CDR3 protein: CASTNNDGNYGYTF
CDR3 DNA: TGTGCCAGCACAAACAACGACGGGAACTATGGCTACACCTTC
V gene: TRBV6-5
J gene: TRBJ1-2
D gene: -
clone size: -

CDR3 protein: CAWRGTGGHSPLHF
CDR3 DNA: TGTGCCTGGAGGGGGACAGGGGGTCATTCACCCCTCCACTTT
V gene: TRBV30
J gene: TRBJ1-6
D gene: TRBD1
clone size: -

CDR3 protein: CASSQQGLKSPLHF
CDR3 DNA: TGTGCCAGCAGCCAACAGGGGCTGAAATCACCCCTCCACTTT
V gene: TRBV11-3
J gene: TRBJ1-6
D gene: TRBD1
clone size: -

CDR3 protein: CASSLEVGTGGTEAFF
CDR3 DNA: TGTGCCAGCAGCTTAGAGGTCGGGACAGGGGGCACTGAAGCTTTCTTT
V gene: TRBV7-2
J gene: TRBJ1-1
D gene: TRBD1
clone size: -

CDR3 protein: CSVPDSLGGYTF
CDR3 DNA: TGCAGCGTTCCGGACAGCCTTGGGGGCTACACCTTC
V gene: TRBV29-1
J gene: TRBJ1-2
D gene: -
clone size: -

CDR3 protein: CASSLIWGRGREKLFF
CDR3 DNA: TGTGCCAGCAGTTTAATATGGGGCAGGGGGCGGGAAAAACTGTTTTTT
V gene: TRBV27
J gene: TRBJ1-4
D gene: TRBD1
clone size: -

CDR3 protein: CASSPSGGYNEQFF
CDR3 DNA: TGCGCCAGCAGCCCTAGCGGGGGTTACAATGAGCAGTTCTTC
V gene: TRBV10-1
J gene: TRBJ2-1
D gene: TRBD2
clone size: -

CDR3 protein: CASSYMQGREQYF
CDR3 DNA: TGTGCCAGCAGTTACATGCAGGGCAGGGAGCAGTACTTC
V gene: TRBV6-5
J gene: TRBJ2-7
D gene: -
clone size: -

CDR3 protein: CASSVAGEGNEQFF
CDR3 DNA: TGTGCCAGTAGCGTAGCGGGGGAAGGTAATGAGCAGTTCTTC
V gene: TRBV19
J gene: TRBJ2-1
D gene: TRBD2
clone size: -

CDR3 protein: CASSQDQVGEQFF
CDR3 DNA: TGTGCCAGCAGCCAAGATCAGGTCGGTGAGCAGTTCTTC
V gene: TRBV14
J gene: TRBJ2-1
D gene: -
clone size: -